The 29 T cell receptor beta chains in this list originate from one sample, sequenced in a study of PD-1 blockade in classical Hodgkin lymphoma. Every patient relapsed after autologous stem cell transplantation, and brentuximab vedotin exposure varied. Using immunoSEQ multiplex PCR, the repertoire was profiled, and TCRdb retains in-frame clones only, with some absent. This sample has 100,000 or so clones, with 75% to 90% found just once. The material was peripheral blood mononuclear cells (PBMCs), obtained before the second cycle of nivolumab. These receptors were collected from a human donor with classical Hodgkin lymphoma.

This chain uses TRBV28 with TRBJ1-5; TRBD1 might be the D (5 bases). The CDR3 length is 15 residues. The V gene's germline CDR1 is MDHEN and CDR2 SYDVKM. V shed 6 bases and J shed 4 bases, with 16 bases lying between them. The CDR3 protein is CASSQGPIRNQPQHF. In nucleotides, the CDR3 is TGTGCCAGCAGCCAGGGACCTATACGAAATCAGCCCCAGCATTTT.

CDR3 residues: CASSPHPPGQPYGYTF. The CDR3 DNA reads as TGCGCCAGCAGCCCGCATCCTCCGGGACAGCCCTATGGCTACACCTTC. The rearrangement uses TRBV4-3 and TRBJ1-2; 7 bases line up with TRBD1. This CDR3 region has 16 residues. Germline-derived CDR1 and CDR2 are LGHNA and YSLEER. V lost 4 bases and J lost 4; bases outside the gene matches: 12.

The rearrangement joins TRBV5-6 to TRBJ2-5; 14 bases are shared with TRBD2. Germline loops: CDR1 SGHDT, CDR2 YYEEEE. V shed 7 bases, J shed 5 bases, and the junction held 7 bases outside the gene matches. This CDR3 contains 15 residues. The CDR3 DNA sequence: TGTGCCAGCTTGACTAGCGGGGGGGCCGGGGAGACCCAGTACTTC. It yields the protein CASLTSGGAGETQYF.

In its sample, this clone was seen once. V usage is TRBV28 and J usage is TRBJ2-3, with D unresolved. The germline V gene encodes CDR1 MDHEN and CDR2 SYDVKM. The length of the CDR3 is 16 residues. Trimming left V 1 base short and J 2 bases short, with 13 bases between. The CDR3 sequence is CASSLLVLSDTDTQYF. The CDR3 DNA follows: TGTGCCAGCAGTTTATTGGTACTCTCAGACACAGATACGCAGTATTTT.

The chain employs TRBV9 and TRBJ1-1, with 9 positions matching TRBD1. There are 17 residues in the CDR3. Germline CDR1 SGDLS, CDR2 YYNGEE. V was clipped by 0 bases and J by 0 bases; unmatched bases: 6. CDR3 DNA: TGTGCCAGCAGCGTAGGTATCGGACAGGGGATGAACACTGAAGCTTTCTTT. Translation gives CASSVGIGQGMNTEAFF.

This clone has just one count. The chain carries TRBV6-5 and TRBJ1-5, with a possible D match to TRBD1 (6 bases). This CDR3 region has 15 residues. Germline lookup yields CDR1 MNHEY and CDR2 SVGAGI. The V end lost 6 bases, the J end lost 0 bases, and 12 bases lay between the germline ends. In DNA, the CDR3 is TGTGCCAGCAGAAGAAACAGGGATAGCAATCAGCCCCAGCATTTT. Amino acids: CASRRNRDSNQPQHF.

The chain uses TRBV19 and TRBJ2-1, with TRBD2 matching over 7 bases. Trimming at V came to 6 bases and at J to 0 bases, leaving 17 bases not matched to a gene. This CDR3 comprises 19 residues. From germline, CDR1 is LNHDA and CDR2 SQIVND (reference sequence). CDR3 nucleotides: TGTGCCAGTAGCAATTGCGCGCGCGGGGGTGGTAGCTCCTACAATGAGCAGTTCTTC. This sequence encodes CASSNCARGGGSSYNEQFF.

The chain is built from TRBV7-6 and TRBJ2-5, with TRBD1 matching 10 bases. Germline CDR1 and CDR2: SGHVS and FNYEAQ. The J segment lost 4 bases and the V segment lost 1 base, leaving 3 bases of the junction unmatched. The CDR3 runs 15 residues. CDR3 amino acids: CASSLVGQGGETQYF. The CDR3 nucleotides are TGTGCCAGCAGCTTAGTAGGACAGGGGGGAGAGACCCAGTACTTC.

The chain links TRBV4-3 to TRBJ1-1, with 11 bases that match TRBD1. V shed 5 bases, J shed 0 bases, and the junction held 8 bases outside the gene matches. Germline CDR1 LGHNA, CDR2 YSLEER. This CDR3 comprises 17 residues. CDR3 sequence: CASSYGQGAVLNTEAFF. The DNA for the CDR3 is TGCGCCAGCAGCTACGGACAGGGGGCGGTTCTGAACACTGAAGCTTTCTTT.

The CDR3 nucleotides read TGTGCCAGCAGCGATGGGGGGGTTGTCGAGCAGTACTTC. It specifies CASSDGGVVEQYF. The rearrangement joins TRBV5-6 to TRBJ2-7; 7 positions match TRBD2. The CDR3 loop spans 13 amino acids. V lost 4 bases to trimming and J lost 6 bases; unmatched junction nucleotides: 7. Germline V lookup: CDR1 SGHDT, CDR2 YYEEEE.

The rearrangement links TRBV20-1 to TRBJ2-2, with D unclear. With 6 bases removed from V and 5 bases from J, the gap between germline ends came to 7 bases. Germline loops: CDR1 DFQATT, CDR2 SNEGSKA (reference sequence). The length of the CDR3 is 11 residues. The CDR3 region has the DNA TGCAGTGCGGCGAGAACCGGGGAGCTGTTTTTT. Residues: CSAARTGELFF.

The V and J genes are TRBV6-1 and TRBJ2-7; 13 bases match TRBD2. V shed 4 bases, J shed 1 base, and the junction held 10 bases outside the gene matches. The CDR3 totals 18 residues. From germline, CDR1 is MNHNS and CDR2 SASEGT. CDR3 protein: CASSALKKTSGGSYEQYF. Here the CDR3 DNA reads TGTGCCAGCAGTGCACTGAAGAAGACTAGCGGGGGGTCCTACGAGCAGTACTTC.

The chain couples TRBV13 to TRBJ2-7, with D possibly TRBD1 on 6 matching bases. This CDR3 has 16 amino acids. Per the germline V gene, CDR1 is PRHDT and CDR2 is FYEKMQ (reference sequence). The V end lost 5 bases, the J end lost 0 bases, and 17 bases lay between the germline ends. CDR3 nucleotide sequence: TGTGCCAGCAGCCCGGGGTGGCAGGGGAGCTCCTACGAGCAGTACTTC. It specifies CASSPGWQGSSYEQYF. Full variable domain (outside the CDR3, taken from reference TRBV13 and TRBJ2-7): AAGVIQSPRHLIKEKRETATLKCYPIPRHDTVYWYQQGPGQDPQFLISFYEKMQSDKGSIPDRFSAQQFSDYHSELNMSSLELGDSALYFCASSPGWQGSSYEQYFGPGTRLTVT.

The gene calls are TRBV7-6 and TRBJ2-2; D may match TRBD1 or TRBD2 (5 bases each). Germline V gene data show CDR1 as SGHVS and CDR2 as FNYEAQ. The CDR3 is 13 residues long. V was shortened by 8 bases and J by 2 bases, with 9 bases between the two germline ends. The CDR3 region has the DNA TGTGCCAGCGGGGGTTTCAACACCGGGGAGCTGTTTTTT. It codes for CASGGFNTGELFF.

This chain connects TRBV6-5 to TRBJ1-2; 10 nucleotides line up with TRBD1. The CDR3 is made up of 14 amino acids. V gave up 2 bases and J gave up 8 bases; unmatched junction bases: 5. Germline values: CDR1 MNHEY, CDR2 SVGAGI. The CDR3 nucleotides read TGTGCCAGCAGTTACCGACAGGGGGCGGGAGGCTACACCTTC. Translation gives CASSYRQGAGGYTF.

The CDR3 loop is CAWTDNYGYTF. CDR3 nucleotides: TGTGCCTGGACGGATAACTATGGCTACACCTTC. V gene TRBV30 combines with J gene TRBJ1-2; no reliable D call. The CDR3 is 11 amino acids. CDR1 and CDR2 from the germline V gene are GTSNPN and SVGIG (reference sequence). Trimming left V 4 bases short and J 1 base short, with 4 bases between.

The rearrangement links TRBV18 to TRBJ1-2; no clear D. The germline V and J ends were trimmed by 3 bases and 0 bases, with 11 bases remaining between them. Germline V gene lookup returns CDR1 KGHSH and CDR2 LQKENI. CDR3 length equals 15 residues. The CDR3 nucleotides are TGTGCCAGCTCACCGTACAGACTTACTAACTATGGCTACACCTTC. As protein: CASSPYRLTNYGYTF.

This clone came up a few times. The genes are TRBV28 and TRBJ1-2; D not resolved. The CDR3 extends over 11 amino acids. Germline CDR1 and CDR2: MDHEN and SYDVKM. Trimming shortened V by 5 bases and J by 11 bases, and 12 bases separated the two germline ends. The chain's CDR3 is CASSPQVEYTF. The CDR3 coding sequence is TGTGCCAGCAGTCCCCAAGTGGAGTACACCTTC.

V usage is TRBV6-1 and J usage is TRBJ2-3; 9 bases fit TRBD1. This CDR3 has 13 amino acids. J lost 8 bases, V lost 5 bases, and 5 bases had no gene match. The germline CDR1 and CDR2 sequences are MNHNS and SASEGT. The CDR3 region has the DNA TGTGCCAGCAGTACAGGGGGCGCGGGTACGCAGTATTTT. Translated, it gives CASSTGGAGTQYF.

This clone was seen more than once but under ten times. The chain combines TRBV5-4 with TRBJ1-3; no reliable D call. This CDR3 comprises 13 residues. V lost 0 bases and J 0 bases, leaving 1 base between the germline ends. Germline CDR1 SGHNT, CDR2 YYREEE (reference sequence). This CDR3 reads CASSLASGNTIYF. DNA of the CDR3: TGTGCCAGCAGCTTGGCCTCTGGAAACACCATATATTTT.

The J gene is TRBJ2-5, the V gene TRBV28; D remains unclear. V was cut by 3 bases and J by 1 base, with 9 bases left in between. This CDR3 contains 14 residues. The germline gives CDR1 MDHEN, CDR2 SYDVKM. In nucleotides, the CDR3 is TGTGCCAGCAGTTTTACACGAAGCCAAGAGACCCAGTACTTC. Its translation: CASSFTRSQETQYF.

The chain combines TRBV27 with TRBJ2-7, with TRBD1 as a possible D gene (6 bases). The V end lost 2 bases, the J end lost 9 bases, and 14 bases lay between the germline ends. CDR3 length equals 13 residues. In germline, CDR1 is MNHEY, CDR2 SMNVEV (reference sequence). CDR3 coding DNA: TGTGCCAGCAGTTTACAGGGGCCAGTTGGGCAGTACTTC. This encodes CASSLQGPVGQYF.

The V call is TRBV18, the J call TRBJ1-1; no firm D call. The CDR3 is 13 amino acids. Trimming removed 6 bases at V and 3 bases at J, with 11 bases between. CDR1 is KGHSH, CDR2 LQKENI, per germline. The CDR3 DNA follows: TGTGCCAGCTCTTCGGGTGGGGACACTGAAGCTTTCTTT. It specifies CASSSGGDTEAFF.

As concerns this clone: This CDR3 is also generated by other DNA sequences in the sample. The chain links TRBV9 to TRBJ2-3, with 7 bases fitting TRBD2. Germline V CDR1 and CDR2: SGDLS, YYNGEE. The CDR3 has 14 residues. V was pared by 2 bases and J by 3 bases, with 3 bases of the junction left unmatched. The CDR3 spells CASSVWGGTDTQYF. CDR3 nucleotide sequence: TGTGCCAGCAGCGTTTGGGGAGGGACAGATACGCAGTATTTT.

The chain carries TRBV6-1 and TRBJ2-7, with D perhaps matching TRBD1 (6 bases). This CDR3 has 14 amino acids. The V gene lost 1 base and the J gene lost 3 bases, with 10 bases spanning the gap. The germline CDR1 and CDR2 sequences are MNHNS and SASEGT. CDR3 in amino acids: CASSEGGGFYEQYF. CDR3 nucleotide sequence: TGTGCCAGCAGTGAAGGAGGGGGATTCTACGAGCAGTACTTC.

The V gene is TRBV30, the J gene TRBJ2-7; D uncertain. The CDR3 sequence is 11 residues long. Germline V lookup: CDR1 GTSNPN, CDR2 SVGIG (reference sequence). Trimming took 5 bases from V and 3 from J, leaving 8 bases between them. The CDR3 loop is CAWGAVYEQYF. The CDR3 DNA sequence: TGTGCCTGGGGCGCAGTCTACGAGCAGTACTTC.

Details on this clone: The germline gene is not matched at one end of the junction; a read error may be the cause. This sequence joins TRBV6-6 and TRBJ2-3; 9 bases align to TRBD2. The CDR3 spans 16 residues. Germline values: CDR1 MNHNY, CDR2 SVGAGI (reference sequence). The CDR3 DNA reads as TGTGCCAGCAGTTTCGCCTACGGGACTAGCAGAGATACGCAGTATTTT. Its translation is CASSFAYGTSRDTQYF.

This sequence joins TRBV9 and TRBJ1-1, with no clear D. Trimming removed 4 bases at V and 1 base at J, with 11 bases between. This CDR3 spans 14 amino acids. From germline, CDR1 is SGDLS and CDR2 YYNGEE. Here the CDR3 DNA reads TGTGCCAGCAGCTCCCTAGGACGGAACACTGAAGCTTTCTTT. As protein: CASSSLGRNTEAFF.

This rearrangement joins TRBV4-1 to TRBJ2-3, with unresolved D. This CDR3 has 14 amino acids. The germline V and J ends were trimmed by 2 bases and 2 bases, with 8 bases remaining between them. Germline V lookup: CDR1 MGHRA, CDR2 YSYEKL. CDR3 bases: TGCGCCAGCAGCCAACCCGTGTACACAGATACGCAGTATTTT. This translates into CASSQPVYTDTQYF.